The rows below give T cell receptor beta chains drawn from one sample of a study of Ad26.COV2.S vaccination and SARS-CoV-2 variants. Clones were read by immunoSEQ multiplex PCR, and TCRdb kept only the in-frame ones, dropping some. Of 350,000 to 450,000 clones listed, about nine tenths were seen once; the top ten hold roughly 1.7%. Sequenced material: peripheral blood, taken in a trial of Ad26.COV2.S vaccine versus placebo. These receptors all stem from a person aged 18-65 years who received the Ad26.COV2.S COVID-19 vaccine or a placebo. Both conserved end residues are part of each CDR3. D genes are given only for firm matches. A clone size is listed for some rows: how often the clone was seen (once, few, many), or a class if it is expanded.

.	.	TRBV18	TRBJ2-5	CASSPRPRETQYF	TGTGCCAGCTCACCCAGACCACGGGAGACCCAGTACTTC
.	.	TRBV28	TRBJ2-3	CASSNARRGGRTDTQYF	TGTGCCAGCAGTAATGCCCGGAGGGGGGGCCGGACAGATACGCAGTATTTT
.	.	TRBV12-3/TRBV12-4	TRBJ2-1	CASSLGGGTKQFF	TGTGCCAGCAGTTTAGGTGGTGGGACAAAGCAGTTCTTC
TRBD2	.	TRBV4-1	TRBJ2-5	CASSQDRSSGGTFQETQYF	TGCGCCAGCAGCCAAGATCGGTCTAGCGGGGGGACTTTCCAAGAGACCCAGTACTTC
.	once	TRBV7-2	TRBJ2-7	CASSLTSGSEQYF	TGTGCCAGCAGCTTGACTTCAGGGAGCGAGCAGTACTTC
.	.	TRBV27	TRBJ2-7	CASAGFPTYEQYF	TGTGCCAGCGCGGGATTTCCAACCTACGAGCAGTACTTC
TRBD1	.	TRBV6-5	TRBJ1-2	CASSYSLLTGDGYTF	TGTGCCAGCAGTTACTCGTTATTAACAGGGGATGGCTACACCTTC
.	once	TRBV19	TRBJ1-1	CASSMAGTNTEAFF	TGTGCCAGTAGTATGGCAGGGACGAACACTGAAGCTTTCTTT
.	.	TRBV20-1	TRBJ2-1	CSASGGGHNEQFF	TGCAGTGCTAGTGGCGGGGGACATAATGAGCAGTTCTTC
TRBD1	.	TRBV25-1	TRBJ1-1	CASSRQGPMNTEAFF	TGTGCCAGCAGTAGACAGGGTCCAATGAACACTGAAGCTTTCTTT
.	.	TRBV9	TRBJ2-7	CASSVDARQVDEQYF	TGTGCCAGCAGCGTAGACGCCAGACAGGTTGACGAGCAGTACTTC
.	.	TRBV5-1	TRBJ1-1	CASSFVAGGVNTEAFF	TGCGCCAGCAGCTTTGTCGCGGGCGGAGTGAACACTGAAGCTTTCTTT
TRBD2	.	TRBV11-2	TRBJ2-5	CASSLDRAGGRLMTQYF	TGTGCCAGCAGCTTAGACCGAGCGGGGGGCCGACTGATGACCCAGTACTTC
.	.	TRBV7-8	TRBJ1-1	CASSSSSGATEAFF	TGTGCCAGCAGCTCATCATCCGGGGCGACTGAAGCTTTCTTT
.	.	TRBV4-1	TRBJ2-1	CASSYPGKGRNEQFF	TGCGCCAGCAGCTATCCCGGAAAGGGAAGGAATGAGCAGTTCTTC
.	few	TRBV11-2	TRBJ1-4	CASSLARQGGEKLFF	TGTGCCAGCAGCTTAGCTCGGCAGGGTGGCGAAAAACTGTTTTTT
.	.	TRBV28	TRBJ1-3	CASSTLWGASLVGNTIYF	TGTGCCAGCAGCACTCTCTGGGGGGCGTCTTTGGTTGGAAACACCATATATTTT
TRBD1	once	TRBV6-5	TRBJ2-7	CASSHLGQGAWEQYF	TGTGCCAGCAGCCACCTCGGACAGGGGGCTTGGGAGCAGTACTTC
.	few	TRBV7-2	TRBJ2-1	CASSQLWSSAYNEQFF	TGTGCCAGCAGCCAGCTTTGGAGCTCCGCCTACAATGAGCAGTTCTTC
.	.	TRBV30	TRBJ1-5	CAWTRDSNQPQHF	TGTGCCTGGACAAGAGATAGCAATCAGCCCCAGCATTTT
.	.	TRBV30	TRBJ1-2	CAWASGPYGYTF	TGTGCCTGGGCTAGTGGGCCCTATGGCTACACCTTC
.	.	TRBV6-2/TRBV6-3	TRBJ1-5	CASSYLTDSNQPQHF	TGTGCCAGCAGTTATCTGACAGATAGCAATCAGCCCCAGCATTTT
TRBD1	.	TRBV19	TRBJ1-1	CASSTGTGVTEAFF	TGTGCCAGTAGTACCGGGACAGGGGTCACTGAAGCTTTCTTT
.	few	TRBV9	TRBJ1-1	CASSSGAEAFF	TGTGCCAGCAGCTCAGGGGCTGAAGCTTTCTTT
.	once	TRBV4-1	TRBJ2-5	CASSQDGGLLQETQYF	TGCGCCAGCAGCCAAGACGGGGGCCTACTCCAAGAGACCCAGTACTTC
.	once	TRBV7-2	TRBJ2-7	CASSNKSSTFYEQYF	TGTGCCAGCAGCAACAAAAGTTCGACCTTCTACGAGCAGTACTTC
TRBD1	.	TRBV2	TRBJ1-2	CASRENRGNSYGYTF	TGTGCCAGCAGAGAAAACAGGGGAAACTCCTATGGCTACACCTTC
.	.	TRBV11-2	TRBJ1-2	CASSLTGNTNNYGYTF	TGTGCCAGCAGCTTAACGGGGAACACGAATAACTATGGCTACACCTTC
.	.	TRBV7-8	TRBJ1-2	CASSPLPGTQVRGYTF	TGTGCCAGCAGCCCGCTTCCCGGGACGCAGGTTAGAGGCTACACCTTC
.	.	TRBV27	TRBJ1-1	CASRSSPANTEAFF	TGTGCCAGCAGGTCGTCCCCAGCGAACACTGAAGCTTTCTTT
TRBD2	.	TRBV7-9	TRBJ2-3	CATRGASGGDTQYF	TGTGCCACCCGTGGGGCTAGCGGGGGCGATACGCAGTATTTT
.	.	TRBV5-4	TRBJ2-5	CASSLDAGERETQYF	TGTGCCAGCAGCTTGGATGCAGGGGAGCGTGAGACCCAGTACTTC
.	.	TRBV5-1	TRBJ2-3	CASSFSDPTDTQYF	TGCGCCAGCAGCTTCAGCGATCCCACAGATACGCAGTATTTT
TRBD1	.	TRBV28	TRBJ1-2	CASGRDRGLKNGYTF	TGTGCCAGCGGCCGGGACAGGGGGCTTAAGAATGGCTACACCTTC
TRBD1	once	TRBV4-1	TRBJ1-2	CASSHRTGNYGYTF	TGCGCCAGCAGCCACCGGACAGGCAACTATGGCTACACCTTC
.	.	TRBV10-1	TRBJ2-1	CASSDFGGGEQFF	TGCGCCAGCAGTGACTTTGGGGGAGGAGAGCAGTTCTTC
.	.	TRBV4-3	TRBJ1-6	CASSLGGNSPLHF	TGCGCCAGCAGCCTAGGGGGGAATTCACCCCTCCACTTT
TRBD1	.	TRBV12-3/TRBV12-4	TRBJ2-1	CASSVTGHEQFF	TGTGCCAGCAGTGTGACAGGGCATGAGCAGTTCTTC
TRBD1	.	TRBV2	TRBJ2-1	CASRGTGFNEQFF	TGTGCCAGCAGGGGGACAGGGTTCAATGAGCAGTTCTTC
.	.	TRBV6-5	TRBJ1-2	CASSLKRSYGYTF	TGTGCCAGCAGCCTAAAACGGAGCTATGGCTACACCTTC
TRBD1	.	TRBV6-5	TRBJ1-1	CASSYRGQGPAEAFF	TGTGCCAGCAGTTACAGGGGACAGGGTCCCGCTGAAGCTTTCTTT
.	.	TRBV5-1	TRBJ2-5	CASKVSQGMETQYF	TGCGCCAGCAAAGTCTCCCAGGGTATGGAGACCCAGTACTTC
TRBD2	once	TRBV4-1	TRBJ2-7	CASSQETSGTYEQYF	TGCGCCAGCAGCCAGGAGACTAGCGGAACCTACGAGCAGTACTTC
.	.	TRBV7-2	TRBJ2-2	CASSAVGGLNTGELFF	TGTGCCAGCAGCGCCGTCGGGGGTCTTAACACCGGGGAGCTGTTTTTT
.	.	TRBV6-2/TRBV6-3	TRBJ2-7	CASSLWVYEQYF	TGTGCCAGCAGTTTATGGGTCTACGAGCAGTACTTC
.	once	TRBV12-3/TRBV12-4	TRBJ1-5	CASTQQGNQPQHF	TGTGCCAGCACTCAACAGGGAAATCAGCCCCAGCATTTT
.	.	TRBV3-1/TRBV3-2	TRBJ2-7	CASSQFDGGSYEQYF	TGTGCCAGCAGCCAGTTCGACGGGGGATCCTACGAGCAGTACTTC
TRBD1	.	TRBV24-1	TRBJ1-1	CATGQGAEAFF	TGTGCCACCGGACAGGGGGCTGAAGCTTTCTTT
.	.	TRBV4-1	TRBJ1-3	CASSQGRNSGNTIYF	TGCGCCAGCAGCCAGGGGAGAAACTCTGGAAACACCATATATTTT
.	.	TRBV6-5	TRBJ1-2	CASTRPPKEAGYTF	TGTGCCAGCACCCGTCCACCTAAGGAGGCTGGCTACACCTTC
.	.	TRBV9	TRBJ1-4	CASSVAPGGNEKLFF	TGTGCCAGCAGCGTAGCCCCCGGTGGTAATGAAAAACTGTTTTTT
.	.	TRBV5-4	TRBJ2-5	CASTGQEETQYF	TGTGCCAGCACCGGGCAGGAAGAGACCCAGTACTTC
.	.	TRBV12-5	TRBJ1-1	CASGLPHGTGNTEAFF	TGTGCTAGTGGTTTACCCCACGGGACCGGGAACACTGAAGCTTTCTTT